The following is a TCR beta chain sequence with its context. What it binds is not known. The data are from a study of response to subunit inactivated influenza vaccine. General study findings and limits: Researchers suggested that each seasonal influenza vaccination recruits few new T cells.

TCRdb itself ran the RT-PCR reads through MiXCR, one entry per CDR3 protein. Of about half a million distinct CDR3 sequences listed, less than 8% were seen once; the top ten hold 10% to 15%. The ends lost 2 bases at V and 12 bases at J; junction bases unmatched: 8. The germline gives CDR1 SQVTM, CDR2 ANQGSEA. This CDR3 contains 13 residues. The starting material was PBMCs from blood, obtained approximately 25 months after vaccination. V usage is TRBV29-1 and J usage is TRBJ2-1; 9 bases agree with TRBD2. This receptor was identified in a man aged 45 to 75 who received an inactivated influenza vaccine. CDR3 protein: CSVEMASGMMQFF. CDR3 nucleotides: TGCAGCGTTGAAATGGCTAGCGGGATGATGCAGTTCTTC.